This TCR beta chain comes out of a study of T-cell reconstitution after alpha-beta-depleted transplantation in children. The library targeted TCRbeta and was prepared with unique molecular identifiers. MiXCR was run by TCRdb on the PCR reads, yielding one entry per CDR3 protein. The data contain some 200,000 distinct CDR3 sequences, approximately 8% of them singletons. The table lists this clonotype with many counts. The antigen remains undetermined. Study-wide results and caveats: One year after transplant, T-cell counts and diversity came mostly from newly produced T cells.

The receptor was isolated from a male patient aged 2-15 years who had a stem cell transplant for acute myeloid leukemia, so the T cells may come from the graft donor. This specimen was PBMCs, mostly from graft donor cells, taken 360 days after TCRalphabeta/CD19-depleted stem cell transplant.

DNA for the CDR3: TGTGCCAGCAGCCACCGACAGTATAAGTCCCAAGAGACCCAGTACTTC. This translates into CASSHRQYKSQETQYF. This chain joins TRBV4-2 and TRBJ2-5, with a possible D match to TRBD1 (5 bases). Germline V lookup: CDR1 LGHNA, CDR2 YNFKEQ. This CDR3 comprises 16 residues. Between the trimmed V and J ends, which lost 3 bases and 1 base, there was a span of 15 bases.